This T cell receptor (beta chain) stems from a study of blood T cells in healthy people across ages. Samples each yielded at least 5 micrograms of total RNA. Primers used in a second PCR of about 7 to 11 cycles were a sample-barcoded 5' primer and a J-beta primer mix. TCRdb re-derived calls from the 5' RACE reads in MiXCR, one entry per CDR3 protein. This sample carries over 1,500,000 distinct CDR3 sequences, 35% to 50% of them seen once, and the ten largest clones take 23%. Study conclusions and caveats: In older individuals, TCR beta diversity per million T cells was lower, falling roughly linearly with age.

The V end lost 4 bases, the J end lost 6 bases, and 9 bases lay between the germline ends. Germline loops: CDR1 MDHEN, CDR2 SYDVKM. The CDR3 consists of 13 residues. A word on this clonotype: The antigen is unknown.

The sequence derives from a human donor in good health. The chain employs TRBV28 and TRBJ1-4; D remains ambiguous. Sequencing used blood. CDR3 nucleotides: TGTGCCAGCAGTTCTCACCAGGATGAAAAACTGTTTTTT. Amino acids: CASSSHQDEKLFF.